The entry that follows covers one T cell receptor (beta chain) sequence. These data come from a study of blood T cell repertoires in COVID-19. Study background: Donors in the United States, Italy and Spain gave samples during acute or convalescent COVID-19.

The CDR3 loop spans 16 amino acids. Germline V CDR1 and CDR2: SGHDT, YYEEEE. V lost 4 bases to trimming and J lost 0 bases; unmatched junction nucleotides: 8. In the original workflow: The assay estimated nucleated cells by amplifying reference gene primers. The table came from immunoSEQ multiplex PCR; TCRdb's copy has only in-frame clones and leaves some out. V, J and clone size reflect that table, while D and trimming were determined from the DNA. This table has hundreds of thousands of clones, 65% to 90% appearing once. During active infection, Seattle patients enrolled and were then monitored through disease.

Specimen: peripheral blood. This rearrangement joins TRBV5-6 to TRBJ1-2; 8 bases agree with TRBD1. This sequence was found in an older woman with COVID-19, enrolled during active disease. CDR3 sequence reads: CASSLDRAQSNYGYTF. CDR3 in DNA: TGTGCCAGCAGCCTGGACAGGGCCCAATCTAACTATGGCTACACCTTC.